A single sample is the source of the 25 T cell receptor beta chains below, sequenced in a study of Tregs in tolerant kidney transplant recipients. The nonmyeloablative bone marrow transplants came from related graft donors, with transient mixed chimerism. Sequencing used immunoSEQ multiplex PCR; TCRdb keeps in-frame clones, though not all of them. Its table lists 25,000 to 40,000 clones. The specimen comprised CD4+ T cells from blood (PBMCs), sampled 24 months after the transplant. The source of these receptors is a human patient who received a combined kidney and bone marrow transplant. The graft donor may have given rise to some T cells.

Notes on this clone: With the read ending 3 residues before the CDR3 end, the germline J gene is used to fill in that end. The V and J genes are TRBV10-3 and TRBJ2-1; 16 nucleotides match TRBD2. The CDR3 extends over 15 amino acids. The germline V gene has CDR1 ENHRY and CDR2 SYGVKD. The junction had 3 bases not matched to a gene; V was cut back by 7 bases and J by 6 bases. The CDR3 sequence is CAIKGTSGRANEQFF. CDR3 bases read: TGTGCCATCAAGGGGACTAGCGGGAGGGCCAATGAG.

Regarding this clone: The CDR3 extends 3 residues past the end of the read, so its final part is completed from the germline J gene. The chain uses TRBV28 and TRBJ2-7; D not resolved. The CDR3 spans 11 residues. From germline, CDR1 is MDHEN and CDR2 SYDVKM. V lost 7 bases to trimming and J lost 4 bases, with 8 bases between them. The CDR3 spells CASIRAYEQYF. The part of the CDR3 DNA that was read is TGTGCCAGCATTAGGGCGTACGAG.

As to this clone: The CDR3 goes on 3 residues after the read ends, and that part is filled in from the germline J gene. This chain links TRBV19 with TRBJ2-7; possible D gene TRBD1, 5 bases. Trimming shortened V by 4 bases and J by 0 bases, and 13 bases separated the two germline ends. The CDR3 consists of 15 residues. Germline V gives CDR1 LNHDA, CDR2 SQIVND (reference sequence). The chain's CDR3 is CASSSALQGSYEQYF. CDR3 bases read: TGTGCCAGTAGTAGTGCCCTGCAGGGCTCCTACGAG.

This CDR3 is CASSVTHNSGRSYNEQFF. The sequenced CDR3 bases are TGTGCCAGCAGTGTGACCCATAATAGCGGGAGATCCTACAATGAG. The rearrangement links TRBV2 to TRBJ2-1; 9 bases line up with TRBD2. The read finishes 3 residues shy of the CDR3 end, and the germline J gene is used to complete it. Germline-derived CDR1 and CDR2 are SNHLY and FYNNEI. J gave up 1 base and V 4 bases, and 11 bases lay outside the gene matches. The CDR3 runs to 18 residues.

On this clone: The CDR3 extends 3 residues past the end of the read, so its final part is completed from the germline J gene. The chain uses TRBV19 and TRBJ1-1; 7 positions agree with TRBD1. Germline V gives CDR1 LNHDA, CDR2 SQIVND (reference sequence). The CDR3 loop spans 14 amino acids. After removal of 5 bases from V and 3 bases from J, the junction contained 6 bases not matched to a gene. The CDR3 sequence is CASSLRGGDTEAFF. The DNA read from the CDR3 is TGTGCCAGTAGTTTAAGAGGGGGCGACACTGAA.

In regard to this clone: The CDR3 goes on 3 residues after the read ends, and that part is filled in from the germline J gene. This chain uses TRBV3-1 (or the pseudogene TRBV3-2) with TRBJ2-7; D unresolved. The ends were cut back, 2 bases at V and 3 bases at J, with 5 bases in the middle. Germline V gene data show CDR1 as LGHDT and CDR2 as YNNKEL (reference sequence). The CDR3 extends over 12 amino acids. Partial CDR3 DNA: TGTGCCAGCAGCCAAACTGACTACGAG. This codes for CASSQTDYE. The whole CDR3 sequence reads CASSQTDYEQYF.

With respect to this clone: The CDR3 extends 3 residues past the end of the read, so its final part is completed from the germline J gene. This chain links TRBV5-1 with TRBJ1-2; no definite D call. Per germline, CDR1 SGHRS and CDR2 YFSETQ. Trimming removed 1 base from V and 5 bases from J, with 15 bases in between. CDR3 length: 15 residues. The DNA read from the CDR3 is TGCGCCAGCAGCTTGTCCGCCGGTAGTCCTTATGGC. Translated: CASSLSAGSPYG. The CDR3 as a whole reads CASSLSAGSPYGYTF.

The chain's CDR3 is CASSLTGTGGHQPQHF. The CDR3 bases that were read are TGTGCCAGTAGCCTCACCGGGACAGGGGGCCATCAGCCC. The chain is built from TRBV19 and TRBJ1-5; TRBD1 matches 12 bases. Sequencing ends 3 residues short of the CDR3 end; the germline J gene provides the rest. Trimming took 6 bases from V and 5 from J; bases not matched to a gene: 8. Germline-derived CDR1 and CDR2 are LNHDA and SQIVND (reference sequence). The CDR3 is 16 amino acids.

As regards this clone: The read terminates 3 residues before the CDR3 end, so the remaining end is supplied by the germline J gene. The chain recombines TRBV18 with TRBJ1-2; D might be TRBD1 (5 bases). This CDR3 is 14 amino acids long. With 1 base removed from V and 5 bases from J, the gap between germline ends came to 11 bases. Germline CDR1 KGHSH, CDR2 LQKENI. The CDR3 here is CASSPRQGEYGYTF. CDR3 bases read: TGTGCCAGCTCACCACGGCAAGGGGAGTATGGC.

Concerning this clone itself: The observed sequence ends 3 residues before the CDR3 terminus, with the missing tail filled in from the germline J gene. V gene TRBV7-2 combines with J gene TRBJ2-7; a weak D match, TRBD1 (6 bases). V was cut by 2 bases and J by 3 bases, with 14 bases left in between. The CDR3 is made up of 15 amino acids. Germline assignment: CDR1 SGHTA and CDR2 FQGNSA. CDR3 DNA (partial): TGTGCCAGCAGCTTAATCGGACAGACTGGCTACGAG. Translation: CASSLIGQTGYE. The CDR3 as a whole reads CASSLIGQTGYEQYF.

Comments on this clone: The read gets to within 3 residues of the CDR3 end, and the germline J gene fills in the rest. The V gene is TRBV7-9, the J gene TRBJ2-1; 7 bases match TRBD2. V was clipped by 4 bases and J by 8 bases; unmatched bases: 2. The CDR3 consists of 12 residues. The V gene's germline CDR1 is SEHNR and CDR2 FQNEAQ (reference sequence). CDR3 loop: CASSSAGDEQFF. Incomplete CDR3 DNA: TGTGCCAGCAGCTCCGCGGGGGATGAG.

Details on this clone: The read terminates 3 residues before the CDR3 end, so the remaining end is supplied by the germline J gene. This chain uses TRBV19 with TRBJ1-5; D is possibly TRBD1 (6 bases). The CDR3 has 15 amino acids. V was pared by 1 base and J by 0 bases, with 7 bases between. Per germline, CDR1 LNHDA and CDR2 SQIVND (reference sequence). The CDR3 spells CASSIGGGSNQPQHF. The DNA read from the CDR3 is TGTGCCAGTAGTATAGGAGGGGGTAGCAATCAGCCC.

Regarding this clone: Sequencing ends 3 residues short of the CDR3 end; the germline J gene provides the rest. This chain connects TRBV5-1 to TRBJ2-7; 7 positions match TRBD2. This CDR3 spans 14 amino acids. The germline gives CDR1 SGHRS, CDR2 YFSETQ. The junction had 6 bases not matched to a gene; V was cut back by 4 bases and J by 2 bases. CDR3 DNA, as far as it was read: TGCGCCAGCAGCCCAACGGGGGGTACCTACGAG. Translated, it gives CASSPTGGTYE. From start to end, the CDR3 is CASSPTGGTYEQYF.

Turning to this clone: The sequenced fragment ends 3 residues before the CDR3 boundary, so the rest is inferred from the germline J gene. V and J are TRBV5-1 and TRBJ1-3; D unresolved. With 0 bases removed from V and 1 base from J, the gap between germline ends came to 5 bases. Germline assignment: CDR1 SGHRS and CDR2 YFSETQ. This CDR3 contains 14 residues. Partial CDR3 DNA: TGCGCCAGCAGCTTGGGACAATCTGGAAACACC. This sequence encodes CASSLGQSGNT. From start to end, the CDR3 is CASSLGQSGNTIYF.

Comment on this clone: With the read ending 3 residues before the CDR3 end, the germline J gene is used to fill in that end. The rearrangement links TRBV5-1 to TRBJ2-7; TRBD1 agrees at 7 bases. Germline CDR1 and CDR2: SGHRS and YFSETQ. The J segment lost 3 bases and the V segment lost 0 bases, leaving 6 bases of the junction unmatched. The CDR3 runs 15 residues. CDR3 in amino acids: CASSLDRGGLYEQYF. The CDR3 bases that were read are TGCGCCAGCAGCTTGGACAGGGGCGGCCTCTACGAG.

Turning to this clone: From the germline J gene comes the end of the CDR3, since the read stops 3 residues before it. The J gene is TRBJ2-7, the V gene TRBV18, with 11 bases aligning to TRBD2. Germline-derived CDR1 and CDR2 are KGHSH and LQKENI. The CDR3 loop spans 15 amino acids. After removal of 2 bases from V and 4 bases from J, the junction contained 4 bases not matched to a gene. The part of the CDR3 DNA that was read is TGTGCCAGCTCACCATTTAGCGGGAGGGAGTACGAG. Its protein is CASSPFSGREYE. The entire CDR3 protein reads CASSPFSGREYEQYF.

As to this clone: With the read ending 3 residues before the CDR3 end, the germline J gene is used to fill in that end. The chain combines TRBV24-1 with TRBJ1-4, with TRBD1 as a possible D gene (5 bases). The CDR3 is 13 amino acids. V gave up 7 bases and J gave up 3 bases, with 8 bases separating them. Per germline, CDR1 KGHDR and CDR2 SFDVKD. The sequenced part of the CDR3 DNA is TGTGCCACCAGAGACAGCTCTAATGAAAAA. Translating it yields CATRDSSNEK. The CDR3 as a whole reads CATRDSSNEKLFF.

With regard to this clone: The read halts 3 residues ahead of the CDR3 end, with the missing end drawn from the germline J gene. The chain joins TRBV18 to TRBJ2-7; 7 bases map to TRBD1. The V gene's germline CDR1 is KGHSH and CDR2 LQKENI. The CDR3 is 15 amino acids. V trimming: 3 bases; J trimming: 1 base; junction bases outside the gene matches: 6. CDR3: CASSPGTDSSYEQYF. CDR3 DNA (partial): TGTGCCAGCTCACCTGGGACAGATTCTTCCTACGAG.

Concerning this clone: The read finishes 3 residues shy of the CDR3 end, and the germline J gene is used to complete it. The chain has TRBV5-1 and TRBJ2-3; D might be TRBD2 (5 bases). Germline loops: CDR1 SGHRS, CDR2 YFSETQ. The CDR3 covers 17 residues. V was shortened by 0 bases and J by 0 bases, with 14 bases between the two germline ends. This CDR3 is CASSLGFVRTSTDTQYF. CDR3 DNA (partial): TGCGCCAGCAGCTTGGGTTTCGTCCGGACTAGCACAGATACG. The full variable domain, in which reference TRBV5-1 and TRBJ2-3 provide the parts outside the CDR3, is KAGVTQTPRYLIKTRGQQVTLSCSPISGHRSVSWYQQTPGQGLQFLFEYFSETQRNKGNFPGRFSGRQFSNSRSEMNVSTLELGDSALYLCASSLGFVRTSTDTQYFGPGTRLTVL.

Notes on this clone: The DNA ends 3 residues before the CDR3 does, and the rest of the CDR3 is filled in from the germline J gene. The chain employs TRBV7-2 and TRBJ2-2, with TRBD1 as a possible D gene (5 bases). Germline CDR1 is SGHTA and CDR2 is FQGNSA. This CDR3 spans 17 amino acids. The V end was cut by 0 bases, the J end by 3 bases, with 14 bases between. CDR3 DNA (partial): TGTGCCAGCAGCTTAGCTTTAGGGCAGGGCTACACCGGGGAG. Translating gives CASSLALGQGYTGE. The CDR3, in full, reads CASSLALGQGYTGELFF.

Notes on this clone: Read data end 3 residues before the CDR3 end; the end is taken from the germline J gene. The chain carries TRBV5-4 and TRBJ1-4; 10 bases map to TRBD1. This CDR3 has 14 amino acids. CDR1 and CDR2 (germline): SGHNT, YYREEE (reference sequence). V shed 5 bases and J 7 bases; nucleotides not matched to a gene: 5. The CDR3: CASSRQGAGEKLFF. The CDR3 DNA, read in part, is TGTGCCAGCAGTAGACAGGGGGCCGGTGAAAAA.

Details on this clone: Read coverage stops 3 residues before the CDR3 terminus; the germline J gene supplies the remainder. The chain couples TRBV5-1 to TRBJ1-4; 7 nucleotides agree with TRBD1. This CDR3 region has 15 residues. Trimming cost V 4 bases and J 4 bases; bases outside gene matches: 7. Germline V gene data show CDR1 as SGHRS and CDR2 as YFSETQ. The chain's CDR3 is CASSLLTGFNEKLFF. Partial CDR3 DNA: TGCGCCAGCAGCCTTCTGACAGGGTTTAATGAAAAA. Drawing the rest from reference TRBV5-1 and TRBJ1-4, the complete variable domain is KAGVTQTPRYLIKTRGQQVTLSCSPISGHRSVSWYQQTPGQGLQFLFEYFSETQRNKGNFPGRFSGRQFSNSRSEMNVSTLELGDSALYLCASSLLTGFNEKLFFGSGTQLSVL.

As concerns this clone: The read ends 3 residues early relative to the CDR3; the germline J gene fills the gap. The V gene is TRBV20-1, the J gene TRBJ1-1; D ambiguous. The germline V and J ends were trimmed by 5 bases and 0 bases, with 10 bases remaining between them. The CDR3 length is 13 residues. Germline V gene sequence: CDR1 DFQATT, CDR2 SNEGSKA (reference sequence). CDR3 DNA, as far as it was read: TGCAGTGCTGCCGGTTTGCTGAACACTGAA. Residues: CSAAGLLNTE. The CDR3 in full is CSAAGLLNTEAFF.

Remarks on this clone: Read coverage stops 3 residues before the CDR3 terminus; the germline J gene supplies the remainder. The J gene is TRBJ2-7, the V gene TRBV5-1; D is unresolved. This CDR3 region has 17 residues. V lost 0 bases and J 0 bases, leaving 16 bases between the germline ends. Germline V lookup: CDR1 SGHRS, CDR2 YFSETQ. The CDR3: CASSLDFAETFSYEQYF. Partial CDR3 DNA: TGCGCCAGCAGCTTGGACTTTGCGGAGACCTTCTCCTACGAG.

Concerning this clone: The read falls 3 residues short of the CDR3 end, and the missing part is taken from the germline J gene. The chain couples TRBV5-1 to TRBJ2-1, with D perhaps matching TRBD2 (7 bases). Germline assignment: CDR1 SGHRS and CDR2 YFSETQ. Deletions cut 0 bases from V and 5 bases from J, with 18 bases between. CDR3 length equals 17 residues. The sequenced CDR3 bases are TGCGCCAGCAGCTTGGCCGGGGGGCGGGAGAGACACAATGAG. The encoded protein is CASSLAGGRERHNE. The whole CDR3 region reads CASSLAGGRERHNEQFF.